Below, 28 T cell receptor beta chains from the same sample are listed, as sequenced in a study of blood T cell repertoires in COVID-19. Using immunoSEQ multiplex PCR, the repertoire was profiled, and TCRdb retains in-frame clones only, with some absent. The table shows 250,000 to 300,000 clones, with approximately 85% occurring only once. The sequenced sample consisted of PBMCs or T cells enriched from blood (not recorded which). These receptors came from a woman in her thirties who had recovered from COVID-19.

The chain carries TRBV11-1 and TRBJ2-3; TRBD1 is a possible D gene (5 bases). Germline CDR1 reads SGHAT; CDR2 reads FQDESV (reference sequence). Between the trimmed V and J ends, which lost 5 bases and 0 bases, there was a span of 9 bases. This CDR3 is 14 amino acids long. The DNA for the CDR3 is TGTGCCAGCAGCCGACAGACTAGCACAGATACGCAGTATTTT. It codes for CASSRQTSTDTQYF.

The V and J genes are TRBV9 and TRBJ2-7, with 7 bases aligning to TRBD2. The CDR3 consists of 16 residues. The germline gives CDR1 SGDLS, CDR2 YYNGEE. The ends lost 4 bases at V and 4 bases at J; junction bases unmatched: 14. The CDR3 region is CASSYFDGGIPYEQYF. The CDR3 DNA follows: TGTGCCAGCAGCTATTTCGACGGGGGGATCCCGTACGAGCAGTACTTC.

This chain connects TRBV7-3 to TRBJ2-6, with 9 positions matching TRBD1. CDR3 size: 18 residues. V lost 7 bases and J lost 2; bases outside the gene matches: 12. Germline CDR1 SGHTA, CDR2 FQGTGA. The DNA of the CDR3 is TGTGCCAGCACCACCCTCCCGAGACAGGGGGCTGGGGCCAACGTCCTGACTTTC. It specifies CASTTLPRQGAGANVLTF.

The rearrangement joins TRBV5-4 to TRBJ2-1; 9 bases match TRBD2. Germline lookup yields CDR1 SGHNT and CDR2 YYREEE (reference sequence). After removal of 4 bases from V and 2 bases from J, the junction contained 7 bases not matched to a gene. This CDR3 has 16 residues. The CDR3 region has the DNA TGTGCCAGCAGCGGGGGCGGGGGGGCAACCTACAATGAGCAGTTCTTC. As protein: CASSGGGGATYNEQFF.

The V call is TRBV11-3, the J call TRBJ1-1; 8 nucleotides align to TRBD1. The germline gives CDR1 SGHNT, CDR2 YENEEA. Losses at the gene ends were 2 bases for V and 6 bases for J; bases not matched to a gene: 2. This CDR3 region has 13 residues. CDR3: CASSLRQGSEAFF. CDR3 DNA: TGTGCCAGCAGCTTAAGACAGGGGTCTGAAGCTTTCTTT.

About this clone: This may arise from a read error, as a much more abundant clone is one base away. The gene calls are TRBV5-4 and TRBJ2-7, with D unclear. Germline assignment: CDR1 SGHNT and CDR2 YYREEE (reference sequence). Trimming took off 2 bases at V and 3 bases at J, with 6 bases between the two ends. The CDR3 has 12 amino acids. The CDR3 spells CASSLGVYEQYF. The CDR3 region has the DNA TGTGCCAGCAGCTTAGGAGTCTACGAGCAGTACTTC.

Here the CDR3 reads CASSSQANTEAFF. The CDR3 DNA is TGTGCCAGCAGCTCCCAAGCAAACACTGAAGCTTTCTTT. The J gene is TRBJ1-1, the V gene TRBV11-3, with unresolved D. The V gene's germline CDR1 is SGHNT and CDR2 YENEEA. The V gene lost 4 bases and the J gene lost 2 bases, with 8 bases spanning the gap. The CDR3 totals 13 residues.

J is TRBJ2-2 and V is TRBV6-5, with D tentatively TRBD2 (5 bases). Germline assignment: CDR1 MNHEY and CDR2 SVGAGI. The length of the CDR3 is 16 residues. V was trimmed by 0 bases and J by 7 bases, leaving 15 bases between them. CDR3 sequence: CASSYSSSLEIGELFF. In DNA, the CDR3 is TGTGCCAGCAGTTACTCTTCTAGCCTGGAGATCGGGGAGCTGTTTTTT.

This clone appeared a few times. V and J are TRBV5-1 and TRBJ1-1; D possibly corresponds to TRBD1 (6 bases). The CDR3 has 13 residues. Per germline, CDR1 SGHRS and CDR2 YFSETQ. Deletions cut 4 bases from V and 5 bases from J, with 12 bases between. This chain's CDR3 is CASSRGGWTEAFF. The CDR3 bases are TGCGCCAGCAGCCGAGGGGGTTGGACTGAAGCTTTCTTT. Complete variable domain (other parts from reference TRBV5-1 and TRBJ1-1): KAGVTQTPRYLIKTRGQQVTLSCSPISGHRSVSWYQQTPGQGLQFLFEYFSETQRNKGNFPGRFSGRQFSNSRSEMNVSTLELGDSALYLCASSRGGWTEAFFGQGTRLTVV.

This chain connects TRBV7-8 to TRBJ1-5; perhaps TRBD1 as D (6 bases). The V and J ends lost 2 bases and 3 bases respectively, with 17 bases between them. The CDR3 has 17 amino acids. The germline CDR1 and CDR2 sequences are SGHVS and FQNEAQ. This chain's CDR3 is CASSLPPRGRDNQPQHF. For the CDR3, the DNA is TGTGCCAGCAGCTTACCGCCGCGGGGGCGCGACAATCAGCCCCAGCATTTT.

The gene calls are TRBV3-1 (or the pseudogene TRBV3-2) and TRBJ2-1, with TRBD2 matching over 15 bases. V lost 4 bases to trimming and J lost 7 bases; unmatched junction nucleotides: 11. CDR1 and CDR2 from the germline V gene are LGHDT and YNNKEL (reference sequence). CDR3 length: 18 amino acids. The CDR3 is CASSPPGLAGGPGNEQFF. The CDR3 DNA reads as TGTGCCAGCAGCCCACCTGGACTAGCGGGAGGGCCAGGAAATGAGCAGTTCTTC.

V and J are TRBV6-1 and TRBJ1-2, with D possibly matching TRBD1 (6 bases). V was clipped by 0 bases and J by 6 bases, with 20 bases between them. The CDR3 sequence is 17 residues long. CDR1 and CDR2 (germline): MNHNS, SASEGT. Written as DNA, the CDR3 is TGTGCCAGCAGTGAAGCGTTAGGTGGTTGGGGGCAGAATGGCTACACCTTC. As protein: CASSEALGGWGQNGYTF.

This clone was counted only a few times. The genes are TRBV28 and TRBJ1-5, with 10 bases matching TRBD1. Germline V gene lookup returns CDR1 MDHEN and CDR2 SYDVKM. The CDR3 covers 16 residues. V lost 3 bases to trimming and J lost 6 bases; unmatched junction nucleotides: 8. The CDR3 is CASSFLMGQGSQPQHF. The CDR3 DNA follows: TGTGCCAGCAGTTTTCTTATGGGACAGGGGAGTCAGCCCCAGCATTTT.

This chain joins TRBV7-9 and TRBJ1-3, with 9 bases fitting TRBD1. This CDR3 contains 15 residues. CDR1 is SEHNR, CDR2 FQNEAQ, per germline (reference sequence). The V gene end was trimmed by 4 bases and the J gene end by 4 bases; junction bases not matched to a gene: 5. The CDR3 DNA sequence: TGTGCCAGCAGCTCATCCGGGACAGGGGGAAACACCATATATTTT. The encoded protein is CASSSSGTGGNTIYF. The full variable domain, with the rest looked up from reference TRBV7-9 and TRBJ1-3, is DTGVSQNPRHKITKRGQNVTFRCDPISEHNRLYWYRQTLGQGPEFLTYFQNEAQLEKSRLLSDRFSAERPKGSFSTLEIQRTEQGDSAMYLCASSSSGTGGNTIYFGEGSWLTVV.

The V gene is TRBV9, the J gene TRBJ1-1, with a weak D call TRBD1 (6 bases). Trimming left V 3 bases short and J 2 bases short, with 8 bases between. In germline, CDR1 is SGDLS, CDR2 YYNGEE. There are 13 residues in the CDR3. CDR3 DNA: TGTGCCAGCAGCGGGGACACTAACACTGAAGCTTTCTTT. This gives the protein CASSGDTNTEAFF. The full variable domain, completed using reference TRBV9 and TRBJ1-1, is DSGVTQTPKHLITATGQRVTLRCSPRSGDLSVYWYQQSLDQGLQFLIQYYNGEERAKGNILERFSAQQFPDLHSELNLSSLELGDSALYFCASSGDTNTEAFFGQGTRLTVV.

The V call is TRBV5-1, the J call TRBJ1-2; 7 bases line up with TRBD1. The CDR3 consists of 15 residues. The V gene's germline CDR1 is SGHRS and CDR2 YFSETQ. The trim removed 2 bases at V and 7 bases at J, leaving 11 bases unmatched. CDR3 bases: TGCGCCAGCAGCTTCACAGGGGCCGGTATAGGTGGCTACACCTTC. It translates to CASSFTGAGIGGYTF. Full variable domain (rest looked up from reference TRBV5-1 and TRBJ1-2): KAGVTQTPRYLIKTRGQQVTLSCSPISGHRSVSWYQQTPGQGLQFLFEYFSETQRNKGNFPGRFSGRQFSNSRSEMNVSTLELGDSALYLCASSFTGAGIGGYTFGSGTRLTVV.

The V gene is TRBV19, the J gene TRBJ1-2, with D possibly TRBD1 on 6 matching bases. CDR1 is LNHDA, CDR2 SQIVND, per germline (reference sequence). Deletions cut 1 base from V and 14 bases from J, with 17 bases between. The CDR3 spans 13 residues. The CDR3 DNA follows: TGTGCCAGTAGTATAGGCGCAGGGGCGGCTAGTACCTTC. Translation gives CASSIGAGAASTF.

CDR3 amino acids: CASSYGQNNQPQHF. The DNA for the CDR3 is TGTGCCAGCAGCTATGGACAGAACAATCAGCCCCAGCATTTT. The J gene is TRBJ1-5, the V gene TRBV11-2, with a possible D match to TRBD1 (6 bases). The CDR3 loop spans 14 amino acids. V dropped 4 bases and J dropped 3 bases, with 10 bases sitting between them. Germline lookup yields CDR1 SGHAT and CDR2 FQNNGV.

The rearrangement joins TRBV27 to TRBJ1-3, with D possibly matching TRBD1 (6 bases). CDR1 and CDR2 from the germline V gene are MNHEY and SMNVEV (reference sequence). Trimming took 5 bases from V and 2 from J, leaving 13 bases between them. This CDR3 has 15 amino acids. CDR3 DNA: TGTGCCAGCAGTCCCACCCGACAGGCTGGAAACACCATATATTTT. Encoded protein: CASSPTRQAGNTIYF.

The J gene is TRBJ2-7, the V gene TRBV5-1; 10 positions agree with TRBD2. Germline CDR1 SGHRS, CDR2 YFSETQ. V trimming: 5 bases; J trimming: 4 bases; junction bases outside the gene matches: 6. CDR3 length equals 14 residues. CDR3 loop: CASRPGTSVYEQYF. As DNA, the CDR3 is TGCGCCAGCAGACCCGGGACTAGCGTTTACGAGCAGTACTTC.

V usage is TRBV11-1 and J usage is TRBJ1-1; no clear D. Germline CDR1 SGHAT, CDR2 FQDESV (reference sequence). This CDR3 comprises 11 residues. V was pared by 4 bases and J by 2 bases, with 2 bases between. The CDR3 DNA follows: TGTGCCAGCAGCTCAAACACTGAAGCTTTCTTT. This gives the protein CASSSNTEAFF.

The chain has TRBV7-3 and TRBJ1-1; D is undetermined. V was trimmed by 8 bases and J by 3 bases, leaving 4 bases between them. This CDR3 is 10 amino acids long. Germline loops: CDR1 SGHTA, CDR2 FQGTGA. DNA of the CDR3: TGTGCCAGCCCCTACACTGAAGCTTTCTTT. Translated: CASPYTEAFF.

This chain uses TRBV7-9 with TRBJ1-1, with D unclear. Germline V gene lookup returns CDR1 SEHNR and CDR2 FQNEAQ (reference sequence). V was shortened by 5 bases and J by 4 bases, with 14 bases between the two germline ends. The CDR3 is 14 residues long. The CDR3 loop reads CASSLLGVGTEAFF. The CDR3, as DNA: TGTGCCAGCAGCCTTCTCGGGGTGGGCACTGAAGCTTTCTTT.

The CDR3 DNA reads as TGCGCCAGCAGTCCTAGTATGGGACTAGACTCCTACGAGCAGTACTTC. As protein: CASSPSMGLDSYEQYF. J is TRBJ2-7 and V is TRBV5-1; TRBD2 matches at 8 bases. Germline lookup yields CDR1 SGHRS and CDR2 YFSETQ. The CDR3 runs to 16 residues. J lost 0 bases, V lost 5 bases, and 10 bases had no gene match.

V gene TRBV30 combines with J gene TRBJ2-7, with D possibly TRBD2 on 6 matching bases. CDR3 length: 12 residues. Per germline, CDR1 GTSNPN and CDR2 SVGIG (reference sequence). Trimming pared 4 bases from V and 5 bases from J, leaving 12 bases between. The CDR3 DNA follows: TGTGCCTGGACAGGGAGGTCGAACGAGCAGTACTTC. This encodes CAWTGRSNEQYF.

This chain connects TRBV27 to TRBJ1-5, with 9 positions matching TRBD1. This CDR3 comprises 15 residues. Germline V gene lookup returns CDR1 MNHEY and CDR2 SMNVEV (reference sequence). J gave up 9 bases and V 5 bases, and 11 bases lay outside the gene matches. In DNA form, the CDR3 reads TGTGCCAGCAGTCCTGGACAGGGGCGGGGGCGGCCCCAGCATTTT. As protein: CASSPGQGRGRPQHF.

This CDR3 reads CASSLRGGYGYTF. The CDR3 DNA sequence: TGTGCCAGCAGTTTACGGGGAGGCTATGGCTACACCTTC. The gene calls are TRBV28 and TRBJ1-2; no firm D call. The germline CDR1 and CDR2 sequences are MDHEN and SYDVKM. The CDR3 runs to 13 residues. Trimming removed 2 bases at V and 4 bases at J, with 8 bases between.

This CDR3 is CASSTRDTTSAVFF. CDR3 sequence (DNA): TGTGCCAGCAGTACTAGGGACACTACTAGCGCCGTATTCTTC. J is TRBJ2-1 and V is TRBV27; perhaps TRBD2 as D (7 bases). V was cut by 5 bases and J by 16 bases, with 24 bases left in between. CDR1 MNHEY and CDR2 SMNVEV come from the germline V gene (reference sequence). The CDR3 spans 14 residues.